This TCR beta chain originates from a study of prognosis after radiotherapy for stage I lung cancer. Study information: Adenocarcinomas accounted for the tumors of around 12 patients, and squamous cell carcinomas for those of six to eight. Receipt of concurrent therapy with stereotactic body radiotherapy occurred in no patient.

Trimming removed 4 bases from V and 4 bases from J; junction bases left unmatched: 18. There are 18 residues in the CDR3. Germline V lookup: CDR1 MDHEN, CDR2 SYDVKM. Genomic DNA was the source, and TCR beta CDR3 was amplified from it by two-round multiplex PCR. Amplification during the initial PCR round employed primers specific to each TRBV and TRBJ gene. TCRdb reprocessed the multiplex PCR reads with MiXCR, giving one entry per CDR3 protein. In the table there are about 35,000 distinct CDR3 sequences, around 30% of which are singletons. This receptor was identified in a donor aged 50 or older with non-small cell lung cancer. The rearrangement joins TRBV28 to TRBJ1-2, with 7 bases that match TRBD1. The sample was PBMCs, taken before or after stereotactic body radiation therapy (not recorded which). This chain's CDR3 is CASSSSGTATMRSYGYTF. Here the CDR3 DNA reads TGTGCCAGCAGTTCATCGGGGACAGCAACAATGAGGAGCTATGGCTACACCTTC.